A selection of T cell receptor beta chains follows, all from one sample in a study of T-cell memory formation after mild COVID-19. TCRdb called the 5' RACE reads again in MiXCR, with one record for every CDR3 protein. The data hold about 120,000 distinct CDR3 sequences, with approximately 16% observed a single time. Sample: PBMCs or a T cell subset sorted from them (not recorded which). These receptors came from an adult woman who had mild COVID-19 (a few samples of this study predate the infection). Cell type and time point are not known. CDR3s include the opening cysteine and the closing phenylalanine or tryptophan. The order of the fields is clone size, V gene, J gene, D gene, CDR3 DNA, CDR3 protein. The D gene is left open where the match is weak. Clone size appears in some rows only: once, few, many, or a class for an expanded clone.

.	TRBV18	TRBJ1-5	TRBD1	TGTGCCAGCTCACCACTTGGACAGGTGGGAAATCAGCCCCAGCATTTT	CASSPLGQVGNQPQHF
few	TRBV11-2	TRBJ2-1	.	TGTGCCAGCAGCCTTGAAACCAATGAGCAGTTCTTC	CASSLETNEQFF
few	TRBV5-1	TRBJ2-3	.	TGCGCCACCTCCGTCCGGGGGCAGGGCGGCACAGATACGCAGTATTTT	CATSVRGQGGTDTQYF
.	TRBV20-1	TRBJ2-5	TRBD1	TGCAGTGAAGGGGGCAATGACCCAGAGACCCAGTACTTC	CSEGGNDPETQYF
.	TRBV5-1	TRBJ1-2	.	TGCGCCAGCAGCCCGGGGGAGGACTATGGCTACACCTTC	CASSPGEDYGYTF
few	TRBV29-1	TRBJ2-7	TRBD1	TGCAGCGCCTTCGGGACAGGCTACGAGCAGTACTTC	CSAFGTGYEQYF
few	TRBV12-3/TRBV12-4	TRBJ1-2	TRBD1	TGTGCCAGCAGTGCTCAGGGGGGTGGCTACACCTTC	CASSAQGGGYTF
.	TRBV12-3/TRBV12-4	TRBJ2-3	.	TGTGCCAGCAGTTTTGGGCGCCGATCGGGCACAGATACGCAGTATTTT	CASSFGRRSGTDTQYF
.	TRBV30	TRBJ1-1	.	TGTGCCTGGAGTGTACTTGGAGGGGTGATCGATGCTTTCTTT	CAWSVLGGVIDAFF
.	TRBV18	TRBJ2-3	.	TGTGCCAGCTCACCAAAGGGATTACGAAGCACAGATACGCAGTATTTT	CASSPKGLRSTDTQYF
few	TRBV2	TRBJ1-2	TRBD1	TGTGCCAGCACGGGACTACAGGGGATTAATGGCTACACCTTC	CASTGLQGINGYTF
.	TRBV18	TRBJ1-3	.	TGTGCCAGCTCAACGAGGACAGTAAGCTCTGGAAACACCATATATTTT	CASSTRTVSSGNTIYF
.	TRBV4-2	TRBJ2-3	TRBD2	TGTGCCAGCAGCCAAGGGACTAGCGGAATCACAGATACGCAGTATTTT	CASSQGTSGITDTQYF
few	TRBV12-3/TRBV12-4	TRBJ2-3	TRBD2	TGTGCCAGCAGTTTGGGAGCGGGGGAGGCAGATACGCAGTATTTT	CASSLGAGEADTQYF
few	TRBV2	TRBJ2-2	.	TGTGCCAGCAGGGCAGGGCGTACATTTACCGGGGAGCTGTTTTTT	CASRAGRTFTGELFF
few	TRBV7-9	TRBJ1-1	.	TGTGCCAGCAGCTTAGGAATGGACACTGAAGCTTTCTTT	CASSLGMDTEAFF
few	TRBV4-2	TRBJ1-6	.	TGTGCCAGCAGCCCAACCCCAGTAATAACCAATTCACCCCTCCACTTT	CASSPTPVITNSPLHF
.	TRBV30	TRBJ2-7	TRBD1	TGTGCCTGGAGTGTAAACCCTGGGACAGGGGCCTACGAGCAGTACTTC	CAWSVNPGTGAYEQYF
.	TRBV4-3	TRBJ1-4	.	TGCGCCAGCAGAAAAGGGGGGCCGGGTGAAAAACTGTTTTTT	CASRKGGPGEKLFF
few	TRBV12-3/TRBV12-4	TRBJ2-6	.	TGTGCCAGCAGTCCCCCCCCGTTAGTCCCCTCTGGGGCCAACGTCCTGACTTTC	CASSPPPLVPSGANVLTF
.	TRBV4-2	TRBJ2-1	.	TGTGCCAGCAGCCGGGGGCTAAGCGGGGATGGCTCCTACAATGAGCAGTTCTTC	CASSRGLSGDGSYNEQFF
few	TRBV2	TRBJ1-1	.	TGTGCCAGCAATCTGGCCCCCTCGAACACTGAAGCTTTCTTT	CASNLAPSNTEAFF
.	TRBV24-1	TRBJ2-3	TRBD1	TGTGCCACCAGCGAGACAGGGGGCACAGATACGCAGTATTTT	CATSETGGTDTQYF
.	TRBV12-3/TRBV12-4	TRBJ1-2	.	TGTGCCAGCAGCAATACAGGGAACTATGGCTACACCTTC	CASSNTGNYGYTF
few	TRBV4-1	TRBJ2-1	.	TGCGCCAGCAGCCAAGGGCCAGGGTTGGATGAGCAGTTCTTC	CASSQGPGLDEQFF
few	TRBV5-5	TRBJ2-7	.	TGTGCCAGCAGCTTGGCCGCTAGCGCCCACTCCTACGAGCAGTACTTC	CASSLAASAHSYEQYF
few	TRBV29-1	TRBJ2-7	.	TGCAGCGTCAAGTGGGGGCCATCCTACGAGCAGTACTTC	CSVKWGPSYEQYF
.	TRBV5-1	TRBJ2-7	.	TGCGCCAGCAGCTTGGAGGGCCACGAGCAGTACTTC	CASSLEGHEQYF
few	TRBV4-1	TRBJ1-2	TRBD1	TGCGCCAGCCGGACAGGGGAGGGTCCCCTCTATGGCTACACCTTC	CASRTGEGPLYGYTF
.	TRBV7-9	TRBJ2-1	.	TGTGCCAGCAGCTTAGGTGGGGGGTTGGAGGACAATGAGCAGTTCTTC	CASSLGGGLEDNEQFF
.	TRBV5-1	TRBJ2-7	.	TGCGCCAGCAGCTTGGTCTATCTTCGGACAGACATCTACGAGCAGTACTTC	CASSLVYLRTDIYEQYF
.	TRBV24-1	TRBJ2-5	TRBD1	TGTGCCACCAGTGACAGACAGGGGCCGTTCCAAGAGACCCAGTACTTC	CATSDRQGPFQETQYF
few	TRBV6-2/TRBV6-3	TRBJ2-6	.	TGTGCCAGCAGTTCCCGGACAGTAAGCTCTGGGGCCAACGTCCTGACTTTC	CASSSRTVSSGANVLTF
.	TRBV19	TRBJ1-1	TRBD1	TGTGCCAGTGACGACAGGGTGAACACTGAAGCTTTCTTT	CASDDRVNTEAFF
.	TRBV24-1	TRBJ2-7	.	TGTGCCACCAGTGATGGCCACGAGGGCTCCTACGAGCAGTACTTC	CATSDGHEGSYEQYF
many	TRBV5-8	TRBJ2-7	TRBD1	TGTGCCAGCAGCCTGGGACAGGGTTTGTACGAGCAGTACTTC	CASSLGQGLYEQYF
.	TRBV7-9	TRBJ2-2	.	TGTGCCAGCCTAGCTTGGCGCGGGGAGAACACCGGGGAGCTGTTTTTT	CASLAWRGENTGELFF
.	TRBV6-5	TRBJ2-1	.	TGTGCCAGCAGTTACCCGACGGGTGAGCAGTTCTTC	CASSYPTGEQFF
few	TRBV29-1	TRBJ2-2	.	TGCAGCGTTGAAGTATCCACCGGGGAGCTGTTTTTT	CSVEVSTGELFF
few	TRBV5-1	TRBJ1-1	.	TGCGCCAGCAGCTTGTTAATCGGGTCAGGAAACACTGAAGCTTTCTTT	CASSLLIGSGNTEAFF
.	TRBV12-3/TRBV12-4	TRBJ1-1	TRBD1	TGTGCCAGCAGTCCCGGGACAGTTATCACTGAAGCTTTCTTT	CASSPGTVITEAFF
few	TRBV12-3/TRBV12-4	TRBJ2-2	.	TGTGCCAGCAGTCCGTGGGCGTCGCAGGGGACAACCGGGGAGCTGTTTTTT	CASSPWASQGTTGELFF
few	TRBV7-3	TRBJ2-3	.	TGTGCCAGCAGTGGCGGGAGCACAGATACGCAGTATTTT	CASSGGSTDTQYF
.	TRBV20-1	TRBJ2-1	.	TGCAGTGCTAGAGATCTCCACGGCCGAGGGGATGAGCAGTTCTTC	CSARDLHGRGDEQFF
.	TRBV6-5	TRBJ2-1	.	TGTGCCAGCAGTTACTCTCTTTCGGGGGAACTGAATGAGCAGTTCTTC	CASSYSLSGELNEQFF
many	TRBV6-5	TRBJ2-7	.	TGTGCCAGCAGTAACAGCGGCGAGCAGTACTTC	CASSNSGEQYF